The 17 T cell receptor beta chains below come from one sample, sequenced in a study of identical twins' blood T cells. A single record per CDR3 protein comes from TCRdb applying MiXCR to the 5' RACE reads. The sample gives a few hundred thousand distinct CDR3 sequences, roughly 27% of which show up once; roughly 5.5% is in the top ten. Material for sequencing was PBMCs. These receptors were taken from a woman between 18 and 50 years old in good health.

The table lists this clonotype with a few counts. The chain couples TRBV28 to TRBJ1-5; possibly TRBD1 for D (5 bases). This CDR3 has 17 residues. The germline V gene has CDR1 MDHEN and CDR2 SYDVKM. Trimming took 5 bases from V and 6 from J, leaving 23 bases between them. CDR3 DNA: TGTGCCAGCAGTCTACCGGGCCAAAGGGTCGACAGTCAGCCCCAGCATTTT. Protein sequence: CASSLPGQRVDSQPQHF.

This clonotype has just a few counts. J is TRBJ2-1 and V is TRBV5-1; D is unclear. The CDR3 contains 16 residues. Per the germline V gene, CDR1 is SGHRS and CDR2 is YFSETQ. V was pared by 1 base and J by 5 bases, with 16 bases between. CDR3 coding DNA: TGCGCCAGCAGCTTGTCGGGCAACTACGGTAACAATGAGCAGTTCTTC. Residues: CASSLSGNYGNNEQFF.

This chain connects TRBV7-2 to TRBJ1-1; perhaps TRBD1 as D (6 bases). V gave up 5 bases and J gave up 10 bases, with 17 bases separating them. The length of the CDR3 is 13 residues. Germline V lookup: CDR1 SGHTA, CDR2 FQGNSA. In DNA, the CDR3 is TGTGCCAGCAGCCCAAATGACAGGCCGCGAGCTTTCTTT. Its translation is CASSPNDRPRAFF.

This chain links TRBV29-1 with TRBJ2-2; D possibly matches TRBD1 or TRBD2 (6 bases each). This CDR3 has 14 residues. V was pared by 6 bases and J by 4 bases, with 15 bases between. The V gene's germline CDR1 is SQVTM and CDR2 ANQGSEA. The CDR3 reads CSVLLGGITGELFF. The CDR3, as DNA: TGCAGCGTCCTCTTGGGGGGCATCACCGGGGAGCTGTTTTTT.

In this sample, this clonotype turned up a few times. CDR3 sequence: CASSSLDSNTGELFF. DNA of the CDR3: TGTGCCAGCAGTTCCCTGGACAGCAACACCGGGGAGCTGTTTTTT. J is TRBJ2-2 and V is TRBV6-2 or TRBV6-3; tentative D call: TRBD1 (6 bases). CDR3 length equals 15 residues. In germline, CDR1 is MNHEY, CDR2 SVGEGT. Trimming pared 4 bases from V and 2 bases from J, leaving 11 bases between.

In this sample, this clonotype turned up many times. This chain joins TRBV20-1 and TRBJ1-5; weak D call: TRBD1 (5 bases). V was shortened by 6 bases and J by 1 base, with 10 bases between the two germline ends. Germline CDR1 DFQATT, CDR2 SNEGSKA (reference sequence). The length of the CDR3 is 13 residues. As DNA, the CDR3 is TGCAGTGCAGGGACGGTAAGCAATCAGCCCCAGCATTTT. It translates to CSAGTVSNQPQHF.

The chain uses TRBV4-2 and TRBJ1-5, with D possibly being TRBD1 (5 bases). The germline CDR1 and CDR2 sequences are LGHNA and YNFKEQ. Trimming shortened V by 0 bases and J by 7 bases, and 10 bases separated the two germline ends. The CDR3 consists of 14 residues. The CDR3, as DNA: TGTGCCAGCAGCCAAGAAAGGGGTGGACAGCCCCAGCATTTT. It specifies CASSQERGGQPQHF.

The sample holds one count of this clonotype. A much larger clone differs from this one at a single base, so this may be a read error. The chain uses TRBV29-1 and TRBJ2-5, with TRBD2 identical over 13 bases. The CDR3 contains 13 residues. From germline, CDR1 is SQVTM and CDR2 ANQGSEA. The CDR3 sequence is CSTRTSGGEIQYF. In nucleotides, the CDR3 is TGCAGCACACGGACTAGCGGGGGAGAGATCCAGTACTTC.

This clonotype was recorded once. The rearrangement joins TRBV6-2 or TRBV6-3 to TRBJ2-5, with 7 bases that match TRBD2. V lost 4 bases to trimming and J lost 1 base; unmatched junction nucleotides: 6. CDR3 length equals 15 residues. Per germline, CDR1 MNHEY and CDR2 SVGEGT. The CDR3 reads CASSFEAGCQETQYF. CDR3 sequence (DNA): TGTGCCAGCAGTTTTGAAGCGGGATGCCAAGAGACCCAGTACTTC.

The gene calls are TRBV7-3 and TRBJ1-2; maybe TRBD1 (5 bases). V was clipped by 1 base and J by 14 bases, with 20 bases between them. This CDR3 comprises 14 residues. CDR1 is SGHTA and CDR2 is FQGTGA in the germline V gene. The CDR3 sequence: CASSLRSGQVGVTF. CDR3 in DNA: TGTGCCAGCAGCTTAAGGAGCGGGCAAGTGGGGGTAACCTTC.

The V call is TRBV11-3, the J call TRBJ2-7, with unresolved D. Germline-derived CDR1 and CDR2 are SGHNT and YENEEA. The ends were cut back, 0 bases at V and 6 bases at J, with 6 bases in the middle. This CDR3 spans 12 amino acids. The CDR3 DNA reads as TGTGCCAGCAGCTTAGAGGTTAGCGAGCAGTACTTC. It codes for CASSLEVSEQYF.

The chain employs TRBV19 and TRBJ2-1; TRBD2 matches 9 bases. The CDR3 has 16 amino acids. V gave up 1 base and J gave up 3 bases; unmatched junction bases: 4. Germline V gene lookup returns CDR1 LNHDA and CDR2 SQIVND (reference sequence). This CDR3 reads CASSIVGGRDYNEQFF. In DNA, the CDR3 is TGTGCCAGTAGTATAGTTGGCGGGAGGGACTACAATGAGCAGTTCTTC.

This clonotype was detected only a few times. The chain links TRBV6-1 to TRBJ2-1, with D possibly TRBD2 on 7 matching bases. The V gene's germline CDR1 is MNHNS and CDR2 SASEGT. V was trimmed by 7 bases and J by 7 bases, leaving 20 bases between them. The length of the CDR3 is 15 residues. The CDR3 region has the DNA TGTGCCAGCACTACCTGGGGGGGGGCAAGTAATGAGCAGTTCTTC. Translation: CASTTWGGASNEQFF.

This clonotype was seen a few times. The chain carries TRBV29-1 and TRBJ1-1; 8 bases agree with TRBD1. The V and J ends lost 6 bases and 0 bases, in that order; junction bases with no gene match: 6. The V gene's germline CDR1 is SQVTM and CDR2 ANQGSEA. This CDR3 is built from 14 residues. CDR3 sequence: CSVRRGRLNTEAFF. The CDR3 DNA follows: TGCAGCGTGCGCAGGGGGCGGTTGAACACTGAAGCTTTCTTT.

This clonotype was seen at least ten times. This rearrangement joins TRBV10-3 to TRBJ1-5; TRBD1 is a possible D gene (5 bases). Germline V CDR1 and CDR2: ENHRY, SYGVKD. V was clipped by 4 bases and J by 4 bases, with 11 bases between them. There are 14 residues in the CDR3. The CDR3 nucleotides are TGTGCCATCAGTGGCGGGGACTCTAATCAGCCCCAGCATTTT. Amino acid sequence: CAISGGDSNQPQHF.

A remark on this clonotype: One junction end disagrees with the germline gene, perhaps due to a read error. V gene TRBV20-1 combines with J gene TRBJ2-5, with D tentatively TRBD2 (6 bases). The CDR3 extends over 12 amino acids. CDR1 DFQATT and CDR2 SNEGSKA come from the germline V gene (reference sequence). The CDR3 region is CNASEYTGTQYF. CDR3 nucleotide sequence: TGCAATGCTAGCGAATACACTGGGACCCAGTACTTC.

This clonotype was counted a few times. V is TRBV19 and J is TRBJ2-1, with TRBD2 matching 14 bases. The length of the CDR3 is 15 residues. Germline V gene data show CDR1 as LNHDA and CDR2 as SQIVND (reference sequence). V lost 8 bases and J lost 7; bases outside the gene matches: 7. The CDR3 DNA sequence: TGTGCCAGTTCCCCAGGGACTAGCGGGAGTAATGAGCAGTTCTTC. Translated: CASSPGTSGSNEQFF.